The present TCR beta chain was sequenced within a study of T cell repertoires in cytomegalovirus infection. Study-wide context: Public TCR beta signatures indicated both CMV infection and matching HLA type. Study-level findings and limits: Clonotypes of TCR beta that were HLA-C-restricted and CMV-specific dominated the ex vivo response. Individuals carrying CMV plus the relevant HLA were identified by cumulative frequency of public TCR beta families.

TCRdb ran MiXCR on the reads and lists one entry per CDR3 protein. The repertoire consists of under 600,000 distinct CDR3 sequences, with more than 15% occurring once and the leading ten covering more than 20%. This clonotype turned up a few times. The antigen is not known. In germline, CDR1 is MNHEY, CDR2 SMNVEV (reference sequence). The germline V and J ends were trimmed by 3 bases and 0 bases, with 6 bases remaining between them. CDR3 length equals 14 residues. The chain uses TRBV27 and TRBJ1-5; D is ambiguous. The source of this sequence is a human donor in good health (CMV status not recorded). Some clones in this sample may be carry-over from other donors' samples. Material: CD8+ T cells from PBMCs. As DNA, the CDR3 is TGTGCCAGCAGTTTGGCAGTTAGCAATCAGCCCCAGCATTTT. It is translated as CASSLAVSNQPQHF.